A selection of T cell receptor beta chains follows, all from one sample in a study of Graves' ophthalmopathy and Graves' hyperthyroidism. One entry per CDR3 protein results from TCRdb running MiXCR on the multiplex PCR reads. In the table there are 600,000 to 650,000 distinct CDR3 sequences, about a fifth of which are singletons. Sequenced material: peripheral blood. The receptors were sampled from a woman aged 18 to 35 with stable Graves' hyperthyroidism. Some clones in this sample may be carry-over from other donors' samples. The CDR3 runs from the conserved cysteine through the conserved F or W. The order of the fields is V gene, clone size, J gene, D gene, CDR3 protein, CDR3 DNA. The D gene is left open where the match is weak. Part of the rows lack a size; the others show once, few, many or a class for expanded clones.

V: TRBV6-5
size: many
J: TRBJ2-7
D: .
CDR3: CASSYGTEQYEQYF
DNA: TGTGCCAGCAGTTATGGGACGGAACAATACGAGCAGTACTTC

V: TRBV18
size: many
J: TRBJ2-7
D: .
CDR3: CASSPPGRYFEQYF
DNA: TGTGCCAGCTCACCGCCGGGACGGTATTTCGAGCAGTACTTC

V: TRBV20-1
size: many
J: TRBJ1-5
D: TRBD1
CDR3: CSASGSDRAWAQPQHF
DNA: TGCAGTGCTAGTGGGTCAGACAGGGCATGGGCTCAGCCCCAGCATTTT

V: TRBV3-1
size: .
J: TRBJ2-7
D: .
CDR3: CASSQGSSYEQYF
DNA: TGTGCCAGCAGCCAAGGGAGCTCCTACGAGCAGTACTTC

V: TRBV7-3
size: .
J: TRBJ1-3
D: TRBD1
CDR3: CASSRNTGASGNTIYF
DNA: TGTGCCAGCAGCAGAAACACAGGGGCCTCTGGAAACACCATATATTTT

V: TRBV30
size: many
J: TRBJ1-2
D: TRBD1
CDR3: CAWSGGQGDGYTF
DNA: TGTGCCTGGAGTGGGGGGCAGGGGGACGGCTACACCTTC

V: TRBV12-3/TRBV12-4
size: few
J: TRBJ2-5
D: TRBD2
CDR3: CASRTGGVAETQYF
DNA: TGTGCCAGCAGGACCGGGGGGGTCGCGGAGACCCAGTACTTC

V: TRBV12-3/TRBV12-4
size: many
J: TRBJ2-7
D: TRBD1
CDR3: CASKRTGGEQYF
DNA: TGTGCCAGCAAAAGGACAGGGGGCGAGCAGTACTTC

V: TRBV5-1
size: few
J: TRBJ2-7
D: .
CDR3: CASSLNPGSSYEQYF
DNA: TGCGCCAGCAGCTTGAATCCGGGGAGCTCCTACGAGCAGTACTTC

V: TRBV6-1
size: many
J: TRBJ1-3
D: .
CDR3: CASRTVYSGNTIYF
DNA: TGTGCCAGCAGGACAGTCTACTCTGGAAACACCATATATTTT

V: TRBV28
size: many
J: TRBJ2-5
D: .
CDR3: CASRGGGGIETQYF
DNA: TGTGCCAGCAGAGGGGGGGGCGGGATCGAGACCCAGTACTTC

V: TRBV6-5
size: many
J: TRBJ2-2
D: .
CDR3: CASSYRAPGGELFF
DNA: TGTGCCAGCAGTTACCGGGCGCCTGGTGGGGAGCTGTTTTTT

V: TRBV29-1
size: few
J: TRBJ1-1
D: .
CDR3: CSVLARDVRTEAFF
DNA: TGCAGCGTTCTGGCCAGGGATGTTCGTACTGAAGCTTTCTTT

V: TRBV12-3/TRBV12-4
size: many
J: TRBJ1-1
D: .
CDR3: CASSLGGLDTEAFF
DNA: TGTGCCAGCAGTTTAGGGGGGCTAGACACTGAAGCTTTCTTT

V: TRBV19
size: .
J: TRBJ1-1
D: .
CDR3: CASSFLGRTEAFF
DNA: TGTGCCAGTAGTTTTCTGGGACGAACTGAAGCTTTCTTT

V: TRBV5-1
size: many
J: TRBJ2-7
D: .
CDR3: CASSYTMASYEQYF
DNA: TGCGCCAGCAGCTATACAATGGCCTCCTACGAGCAGTACTTC

V: TRBV10-1
size: many
J: TRBJ2-5
D: .
CDR3: CASSEGGTQETQYF
DNA: TGCGCCAGCAGTGAAGGAGGGACCCAAGAGACCCAGTACTTC

V: TRBV6-2/TRBV6-3
size: .
J: TRBJ2-1
D: .
CDR3: CASSTKSGVETRYNEQFF
DNA: TGTGCCAGCAGTACTAAATCGGGCGTGGAAACTAGGTACAATGAGCAGTTCTTC

V: TRBV29-1
size: many
J: TRBJ1-2
D: TRBD1
CDR3: CSVEKGQNYGYTF
DNA: TGCAGCGTTGAGAAGGGACAGAACTATGGCTACACCTTC

V: TRBV7-2
size: many
J: TRBJ2-7
D: .
CDR3: CASSLAVSYEQYF
DNA: TGTGCCAGCAGCTTAGCGGTCAGCTACGAGCAGTACTTC

V: TRBV7-3
size: many
J: TRBJ1-1
D: .
CDR3: CASSLFLDTEAFF
DNA: TGTGCCAGCAGCTTATTCTTGGATACTGAAGCTTTCTTT

V: TRBV20-1
size: many
J: TRBJ2-5
D: TRBD2
CDR3: CSARSGGGVTQYF
DNA: TGCAGTGCCCGTAGCGGGGGAGGGGTGACCCAGTACTTC

V: TRBV2
size: many
J: TRBJ2-2
D: TRBD1
CDR3: CASSRDRGYGELFF
DNA: TGTGCCAGCAGTCGGGACAGGGGGTACGGGGAGCTGTTTTTT

V: TRBV3-1
size: .
J: TRBJ1-2
D: .
CDR3: CASSQLTPRGYTF
DNA: TGTGCCAGCAGCCAACTAACGCCGAGAGGCTACACCTTC

V: TRBV29-1
size: .
J: TRBJ1-3
D: .
CDR3: CSVEENTIYF
DNA: TGCAGCGTTGAAGAAAACACCATATATTTT

V: TRBV28
size: .
J: TRBJ1-2
D: .
CDR3: CATSKVTYGYTF
DNA: TGTGCCACCTCGAAGGTGACCTATGGCTACACCTTC

V: TRBV29-1
size: few
J: TRBJ1-1
D: .
CDR3: CSVDVGRMNTDAFF
DNA: TGCAGCGTTGATGTGGGGCGCATGAACACTGATGCTTTCTTT

V: TRBV5-1
size: .
J: TRBJ1-1
D: TRBD1
CDR3: CASSFTSGGGTEAFF
DNA: TGCGCCAGCAGCTTCACCTCAGGGGGTGGCACTGAAGCTTTCTTT

V: TRBV2
size: many
J: TRBJ1-1
D: .
CDR3: CASNWGEVITEAFF
DNA: TGTGCCAGTAATTGGGGGGAGGTAATCACTGAAGCTTTCTTT

V: TRBV7-9
size: many
J: TRBJ2-7
D: .
CDR3: CASRYQEGYEQYF
DNA: TGTGCCAGCAGGTACCAGGAGGGGTACGAGCAGTACTTC

V: TRBV20-1
size: many
J: TRBJ2-7
D: TRBD1
CDR3: CSASSPGQNYEQYF
DNA: TGCAGTGCTTCCTCCCCGGGACAGAACTACGAGCAGTACTTC

V: TRBV7-8
size: many
J: TRBJ2-5
D: TRBD1
CDR3: CASSFGTVQETQYF
DNA: TGTGCCAGCAGCTTCGGGACAGTCCAAGAGACCCAGTACTTC

V: TRBV6-5
size: many
J: TRBJ1-5
D: .
CDR3: CASRTEGRQPQHF
DNA: TGTGCCAGCCGGACAGAAGGTAGGCAGCCCCAGCATTTT

V: TRBV6-1
size: few
J: TRBJ1-5
D: .
CDR3: CASSEFWGPNQPQHF
DNA: TGTGCCAGCAGTGAATTCTGGGGGCCCAATCAGCCCCAGCATTTT

V: TRBV15
size: many
J: TRBJ2-5
D: TRBD1
CDR3: CATSRSPSDRGRKETQYF
DNA: TGTGCCACCAGCAGGTCTCCCTCTGACAGGGGGCGCAAAGAGACCCAGTACTTC